Presented here are 29 T cell receptor beta chains from one specimen sequenced in a study of long-term antiretroviral therapy in people with HIV. Version v3.0 of the immunoSEQ assay was performed at survey level. Data came from immunoSEQ multiplex PCR; TCRdb stores just in-frame clones and leaves some out. The top ten hold 5.1% of the sample, which has around 40,000 clones, 86% seen once. The sequencing here drew on unsorted PBMCs, taken 0.1 years before starting antiretroviral therapy. The receptors were sampled from a woman in her forties or fifties with HIV.

The chain combines TRBV30 with TRBJ1-2, with D perhaps TRBD1 (5 bases). The CDR3 contains 11 residues. Per germline, CDR1 GTSNPN and CDR2 SVGIG (reference sequence). With 5 bases removed from V and 2 bases from J, the gap between germline ends came to 6 bases. The CDR3 here is CAWGGNYGYTF. As DNA, the CDR3 is TGTGCCTGGGGGGGGAACTATGGCTACACCTTC.

This clone occurred once. V and J are TRBV27 and TRBJ2-5, with D perhaps given as TRBD1 or TRBD2 (6 bases each). The V gene lost 4 bases and the J gene lost 3 bases, with 12 bases spanning the gap. Germline CDR1 reads MNHEY; CDR2 reads SMNVEV (reference sequence). The CDR3 sequence is 14 residues long. CDR3 region: CASSSWGAKETQYF. The CDR3 DNA follows: TGTGCCAGCAGTTCGTGGGGGGCAAAAGAGACCCAGTACTTC.

This clone is medium-sized (0.01 to 0.1%). This chain joins TRBV7-3 and TRBJ1-2, with 8 bases fitting TRBD1. With V trimmed by 5 bases and J by 5 bases, 1 base remained unmatched. CDR3 length: 12 amino acids. CDR1 and CDR2 from the germline V gene are SGHTA and FQGTGA. CDR3 nucleotide sequence: TGTGCCAGCAGCAGACAGGGGTATGGCTACACCTTC. Translating it yields CASSRQGYGYTF. Combining the CDR3 with reference TRBV7-3 and TRBJ1-2 gives the whole variable domain GAGVSQTPSNKVTEKGKYVELRCDPISGHTALYWYRQSLGQGPEFLIYFQGTGAADDSGLPNDRFFAVRPEGSVSTLKIQRTERGDSAVYLCASSRQGYGYTFGSGTRLTVV.

The V and J genes are TRBV28 and TRBJ1-1; D is perhaps TRBD1 (6 bases). The length of the CDR3 is 15 residues. Trimming left V 5 bases short and J 1 base short, with 14 bases between. The germline CDR1 and CDR2 sequences are MDHEN and SYDVKM. CDR3 DNA: TGTGCCAGCAGTCCACACATACAGGGGAACACTGAAGCTTTCTTT. Protein product: CASSPHIQGNTEAFF.

V usage is TRBV5-1 and J usage is TRBJ1-6; 7 nucleotides agree with TRBD1. The CDR3 loop spans 15 amino acids. Germline V lookup: CDR1 SGHRS, CDR2 YFSETQ. The J segment lost 6 bases and the V segment lost 0 bases, leaving 3 bases of the junction unmatched. CDR3 sequence (DNA): TGCGCCAGCAGCTTGGCGGCAGGGGGTAATTCACCCCTCCACTTT. Its translation is CASSLAAGGNSPLHF.

The CDR3 loop is CASAGGGGTYNEQFF. The CDR3 bases are TGCGCCAGCGCTGGGGGCGGGGGGACCTACAATGAGCAGTTCTTC. The chain has TRBV5-1 and TRBJ2-1; 8 bases are a match to TRBD2. The CDR3 totals 15 residues. Trimming removed 7 bases from V and 2 bases from J; junction bases left unmatched: 8. The germline V gene encodes CDR1 SGHRS and CDR2 YFSETQ.

This clone has a single count. The gene calls are TRBV6-1 and TRBJ1-2; TRBD1 matches 7 bases. The CDR3 sequence is 16 residues long. Germline loops: CDR1 MNHNS, CDR2 SASEGT. V gave up 0 bases and J gave up 7 bases; unmatched junction bases: 11. The CDR3 loop reads CASSEAWTGLQGGYTF. CDR3 nucleotides: TGTGCCAGCAGTGAAGCTTGGACAGGCTTGCAAGGTGGCTACACCTTC.

The rearrangement joins TRBV5-6 to TRBJ1-4; no firm D call. Per germline, CDR1 SGHDT and CDR2 YYEEEE. Trimming took 0 bases from V and 7 from J, leaving 4 bases between them. The CDR3 spans 12 residues. CDR3 in amino acids: CASSLDGEKLFF. The CDR3 DNA reads as TGTGCCAGCAGCTTGGATGGTGAAAAACTGTTTTTT. The variable domain in full, with the rest retrieved from reference TRBV5-6 and TRBJ1-4, is DAGVTQSPTHLIKTRGQQVTLRCSPKSGHDTVSWYQQALGQGPQFIFQYYEEEERQRGNFPDRFSGHQFPNYSSELNVNALLLGDSALYLCASSLDGEKLFFGSGTQLSVL.

CDR3 sequence (DNA): TGTGCCAGCAGCCCGGCCCGAGACAATGAGCAGTTCTTC. It encodes CASSPARDNEQFF. The chain couples TRBV27 to TRBJ2-1; D gene ambiguous. Trimming removed 6 bases at V and 5 bases at J, with 11 bases between. Germline V CDR1 and CDR2: MNHEY, SMNVEV (reference sequence). The CDR3 length is 13 residues.

For the CDR3, the DNA is TGTGCCAGCAGCTGGACAGGGTTTCGTCAGCCCCAGCATTTT. Residues: CASSWTGFRQPQHF. The chain carries TRBV27 and TRBJ1-5; 8 positions agree with TRBD1. CDR3 length: 14 amino acids. The germline gives CDR1 MNHEY, CDR2 SMNVEV (reference sequence). Trimming cost V 6 bases and J 6 bases; bases outside gene matches: 7.

The chain couples TRBV7-2 to TRBJ2-3, with TRBD1 matching 8 bases. CDR1 is SGHTA and CDR2 is FQGNSA in the germline V gene. V shed 5 bases and J 6 bases; nucleotides not matched to a gene: 4. The length of the CDR3 is 13 residues. CDR3 loop: CASSLRDRDTQYF. In DNA form, the CDR3 reads TGTGCCAGCAGCCTCCGGGACAGGGATACGCAGTATTTT. The entire variable domain, with the rest obtained from reference TRBV7-2 and TRBJ2-3, is as follows: GAGVSQSPSNKVTEKGKDVELRCDPISGHTALYWYRQSLGQGLEFLIYFQGNSAPDKSGLPSDRFSAERTGGSVSTLTIQRTQQEDSAVYLCASSLRDRDTQYFGPGTRLTVL.

The chain combines TRBV5-5 with TRBJ1-2; D gene unclear. Between the trimmed V and J ends, which lost 0 bases and 4 bases, there was a span of 13 bases. Germline V gene lookup returns CDR1 SGHKS and CDR2 YYEKEE (reference sequence). This CDR3 contains 15 residues. The CDR3 DNA reads as TGTGCCAGCAGCTTGGATGACCGACGGACCTATGGCTACACCTTC. Translation: CASSLDDRRTYGYTF.

V is TRBV7-2 and J is TRBJ1-5; D is unresolved. V was cut by 1 base and J by 3 bases, with 10 bases left in between. This CDR3 contains 15 residues. CDR1 SGHTA and CDR2 FQGNSA come from the germline V gene. The CDR3 nucleotides are TGTGCCAGCAGCTTAGATTCCGGGAACAATCAGCCCCAGCATTTT. Protein product: CASSLDSGNNQPQHF.

V is TRBV2 and J is TRBJ2-1; the match to TRBD2 covers 12 bases. Germline-derived CDR1 and CDR2 are SNHLY and FYNNEI. The CDR3 has 16 amino acids. V gave up 6 bases and J gave up 5 bases; unmatched junction bases: 8. CDR3 protein: CASRERTSGGHNEQFF. The CDR3 coding sequence is TGTGCCAGCAGGGAACGTACTAGCGGGGGGCACAATGAGCAGTTCTTC.

The V gene is TRBV5-1, the J gene TRBJ1-1, with 10 bases identical to TRBD1. In germline, CDR1 is SGHRS, CDR2 YFSETQ. The CDR3 spans 15 residues. V lost 4 bases to trimming and J lost 5 bases; unmatched junction nucleotides: 8. In nucleotides, the CDR3 is TGCGCCAGCAGCCAAGGGACAGGGGAGGGAACTGAAGCTTTCTTT. Protein product: CASSQGTGEGTEAFF.

CDR3 protein: CASSSSGTPEETQYF. The CDR3 DNA is TGCGCCAGCAGCTCCTCCGGGACACCCGAAGAGACCCAGTACTTC. The V and J genes are TRBV5-1 and TRBJ2-5; D is possibly TRBD1 (6 bases). The germline V gene encodes CDR1 SGHRS and CDR2 YFSETQ. The CDR3 consists of 15 residues. V lost 3 bases and J lost 3, with 15 bases in between.

J is TRBJ2-7 and V is TRBV5-1; D is perhaps TRBD1 (6 bases). The CDR3 is made up of 14 amino acids. CDR1 and CDR2 (germline): SGHRS, YFSETQ. Between the trimmed V and J ends, which lost 0 bases and 3 bases, there was a span of 10 bases. As DNA, the CDR3 is TGCGCCAGCAGCTTGGAAGGACAGCGCTACGAGCAGTACTTC. As protein: CASSLEGQRYEQYF.

This clone was observed once. The chain links TRBV19 to TRBJ2-7, with D perhaps being TRBD1 or TRBD2 (5 bases each). Germline CDR1 is LNHDA and CDR2 is SQIVND (reference sequence). This CDR3 is built from 14 residues. The V end was cut by 5 bases, the J end by 1 base, with 12 bases between. The DNA of the CDR3 is TGTGCCAGTAGTGAGACGGGACGGTCCTACGAGCAGTACTTC. Residues: CASSETGRSYEQYF.

The rearrangement uses TRBV7-2 and TRBJ1-3; D remains ambiguous. The CDR3 is 14 residues long. The V end was cut by 6 bases, the J end by 0 bases, with 9 bases between. The germline V gene encodes CDR1 SGHTA and CDR2 FQGNSA. CDR3 sequence: CASSVQFSGNTIYF. The CDR3 nucleotides read TGTGCCAGCAGTGTACAGTTCTCTGGAAACACCATATATTTT.

CDR3 amino acids: CAAINWAGGSYEQYF. CDR3 in DNA: TGCGCCGCCATAAATTGGGCGGGGGGTTCCTACGAGCAGTACTTC. The rearrangement joins TRBV10-2 to TRBJ2-7; 8 bases are a match to TRBD2. CDR1 and CDR2 (germline): WSHSY, SAAADI. The CDR3 spans 15 residues. Trimming removed 11 bases from V and 1 base from J; junction bases left unmatched: 13.

The chain combines TRBV5-4 with TRBJ2-3, with 8 bases that match TRBD2. This CDR3 comprises 17 residues. J lost 5 bases, V lost 4 bases, and 15 bases had no gene match. Per germline, CDR1 SGHNT and CDR2 YYREEE (reference sequence). CDR3 bases: TGTGCCAGCAGCCTCCCGCTCCCTGGACTAGCAAAAGATACGCAGTATTTT. It codes for CASSLPLPGLAKDTQYF.

This chain links TRBV7-9 with TRBJ1-1; maybe TRBD1 (5 bases). The germline V gene has CDR1 SEHNR and CDR2 FQNEAQ (reference sequence). Trimming pared 1 base from V and 7 bases from J, leaving 7 bases between. The CDR3 length is 12 residues. The CDR3 DNA reads as TGTGCCAGCAGCTTAGTGCAGGGTGAAGCTTTCTTT. This encodes CASSLVQGEAFF.

This clone was seen only a few times. The rearrangement links TRBV19 to TRBJ2-1, with D possibly matching TRBD1 (6 bases). This CDR3 contains 15 residues. Germline values: CDR1 LNHDA, CDR2 SQIVND (reference sequence). V was trimmed by 4 bases and J by 8 bases, leaving 18 bases between them. In nucleotides, the CDR3 is TGTGCCAGTAGTACGCTACAGGGACGGGGCGATGAGCAGTTCTTC. It specifies CASSTLQGRGDEQFF.

This chain connects TRBV21-1 to TRBJ2-1; the listed D gene, TRBD2, was not tested against the DNA. TRBV21-1 is deemed a pseudogene. The CDR3 totals 16 residues. CDR3 sequence: CASSKEVGSSYNEQFF. Here the CDR3 DNA reads TGTGCCAGCAGCAAAGAGGTAGGGAGCTCCTACAATGAGCAGTTCTTC.

The genes are TRBV6-6 and TRBJ2-3; 11 bases are a match to TRBD1. J lost 6 bases, V lost 4 bases, and 9 bases had no gene match. Germline V gene lookup returns CDR1 MNHNY and CDR2 SVGAGI (reference sequence). The CDR3 runs 16 residues. In DNA form, the CDR3 reads TGTGCCAGCAGTTTAATAGGACAGGGGGCGCTGGATACGCAGTATTTT. Translation gives CASSLIGQGALDTQYF.

The gene calls are TRBV12-5 and TRBJ2-2; D unresolved. CDR1 is LGHNT, CDR2 FRNRAP, per germline. The V gene lost 7 bases and the J gene lost 6 bases, with 15 bases spanning the gap. This CDR3 region has 14 residues. CDR3 loop: CASEETAWAGELFF. The CDR3 nucleotides read TGTGCTAGTGAGGAAACCGCCTGGGCCGGGGAGCTGTTTTTT.

The chain is built from TRBV7-9 and TRBJ1-2; D is uncertain. The ends were cut back, 5 bases at V and 4 bases at J, with 14 bases in the middle. There are 14 residues in the CDR3. Germline-derived CDR1 and CDR2 are SEHNR and FQNEAQ (reference sequence). The CDR3 is CASSPLGLPYGYTF. CDR3 coding DNA: TGTGCCAGCAGCCCCCTGGGGTTGCCCTATGGCTACACCTTC.

The V gene is TRBV10-1, the J gene TRBJ2-2, with D tentatively TRBD2 (6 bases). This CDR3 has 13 amino acids. CDR1 is WNHNN, CDR2 SYGVQD, per germline (reference sequence). V was shortened by 8 bases and J by 6 bases, with 13 bases between the two germline ends. The CDR3 nucleotides are TGCGCCAGCGCGAGGACTACCCCCGGGGAGCTGTTTTTT. It specifies CASARTTPGELFF.

This sequence joins TRBV7-2 and TRBJ2-1; the D is unclear. The CDR3 is 12 residues long. Germline loops: CDR1 SGHTA, CDR2 FQGNSA. DNA for the CDR3: TGTGCTAAAGCTTCCATTAACAATGAGCAGTTCTTC. Amino acid sequence: CAKASINNEQFF.